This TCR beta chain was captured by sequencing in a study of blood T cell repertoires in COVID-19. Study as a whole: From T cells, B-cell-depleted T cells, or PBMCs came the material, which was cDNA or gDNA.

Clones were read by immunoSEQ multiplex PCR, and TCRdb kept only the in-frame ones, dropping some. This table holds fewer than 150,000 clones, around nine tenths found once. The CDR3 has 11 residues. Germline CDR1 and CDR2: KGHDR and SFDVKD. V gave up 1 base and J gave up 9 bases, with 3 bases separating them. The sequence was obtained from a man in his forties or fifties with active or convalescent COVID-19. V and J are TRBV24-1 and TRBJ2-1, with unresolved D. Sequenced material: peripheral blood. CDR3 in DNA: TGTGCCACCAGTGATTTCTTTGAGCAGTTCTTC. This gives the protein CATSDFFEQFF.